The 27 T cell receptor beta chains below come from one sample, sequenced in a study of pediatric ulcerative colitis. During colonoscopy, one to two rectal pinch biopsies were collected. The protocol was immunoSEQ multiplex PCR, while the TCRdb copy is restricted to in-frame clones and leaves out a portion. The table has fewer than 12,000 clones, roughly four fifths seen once. Source material: gut tissue. The receptors were gathered from a girl aged 5-17 years who was a control in a study of pediatric ulcerative colitis.

The chain recombines TRBV30 with TRBJ1-3; TRBD1 agrees at 10 bases. After removal of 4 bases from V and 4 bases from J, the junction contained 7 bases not matched to a gene. CDR1 is GTSNPN, CDR2 SVGIG, per germline (reference sequence). This CDR3 has 15 residues. CDR3 protein: CAWNPGQGRGNTIYF. The CDR3 DNA reads TGTGCCTGGAATCCGGGACAGGGGAGAGGAAACACCATATATTTT.

The J gene is TRBJ2-3, the V gene TRBV9; TRBD1 matches at 8 bases. The CDR3 sequence is 15 residues long. CDR1 SGDLS and CDR2 YYNGEE come from the germline V gene. Trimming removed 3 bases from V and 0 bases from J; junction bases left unmatched: 3. CDR3 residues: CASSDRTGSTDTQYF. In nucleotides, the CDR3 is TGTGCCAGCAGCGACAGGACAGGGAGCACAGATACGCAGTATTTT.

This chain joins TRBV21-1 and TRBJ2-2; the table calls TRBD2, which could not be checked here. TRBV21-1 constitutes a pseudogene. The CDR3 loop spans 17 amino acids. The CDR3 here is CASSTYLAHPNTGELFF. CDR3 DNA: TGTGCCAGCAGCACCTATCTAGCGCACCCGAACACCGGGGAGCTGTTTTTT.

V is TRBV19 and J is TRBJ2-1; the D gene is possibly TRBD2 (5 bases). Looked up from germline, CDR1 is LNHDA and CDR2 is SQIVND (reference sequence). The CDR3 is 13 residues long. The V gene lost 1 base and the J gene lost 10 bases, with 11 bases spanning the gap. CDR3 in amino acids: CASSIATSGEQFF. In DNA form, the CDR3 reads TGTGCCAGTAGTATAGCGACCTCGGGGGAGCAGTTCTTC.

CDR3 sequence (DNA): TGTGCCAGCAGTGAGGCGGGGGGCACCGGGGAGCTGTTTTTT. Encoded protein: CASSEAGGTGELFF. The chain joins TRBV25-1 to TRBJ2-2; the match to TRBD2 covers 8 bases. This CDR3 spans 14 amino acids. V was clipped by 3 bases and J by 4 bases; unmatched bases: 1. Germline V lookup: CDR1 MGHDK, CDR2 SYGVNS.

The rearrangement joins TRBV5-5 to TRBJ1-4; D is perhaps TRBD1 (6 bases). Trimming removed 1 base from V and 2 bases from J, with 9 bases in between. The CDR3 runs 15 residues. CDR1 is SGHKS, CDR2 YYEKEE, per germline (reference sequence). CDR3 nucleotide sequence: TGTGCCAGCAGCTTGCTGGGGGCCACTAATGAAAAACTGTTTTTT. It specifies CASSLLGATNEKLFF.

The chain uses TRBV13 and TRBJ2-1; the match to TRBD2 covers 10 bases. Losses at the gene ends were 4 bases for V and 7 bases for J; bases not matched to a gene: 10. The CDR3 totals 16 residues. Germline CDR1 reads PRHDT; CDR2 reads FYEKMQ (reference sequence). CDR3 DNA sequence: TGTGCCAGCAGCTCCACCCCTAGCGGGAGAGGGAATGAGCAGTTCTTC. Amino acids: CASSSTPSGRGNEQFF.

A few counts support this clone. Within the sample, other DNA sequences also encode this same CDR3. The CDR3 nucleotides read TGTGCCAGCAGTTTAGGAAATGGGGGCCGCACCGGGGAGCTGTTTTTT. This translates into CASSLGNGGRTGELFF. This rearrangement joins TRBV28 to TRBJ2-2; D might be TRBD1 (6 bases). The CDR3 covers 16 residues. The germline gives CDR1 MDHEN, CDR2 SYDVKM. Trimming pared 2 bases from V and 4 bases from J, leaving 14 bases between.

This rearrangement joins TRBV19 to TRBJ1-1; D might be TRBD1 (6 bases). V was clipped by 5 bases and J by 0 bases, with 13 bases between them. The CDR3 is 15 residues long. Germline V gene data show CDR1 as LNHDA and CDR2 as SQIVND (reference sequence). CDR3: CASSPAGTMNTEAFF. CDR3 bases: TGTGCCAGTAGTCCGGCAGGGACAATGAACACTGAAGCTTTCTTT.

The count of this clone is one. The chain joins TRBV19 to TRBJ2-1; D remains ambiguous. Germline V lookup: CDR1 LNHDA, CDR2 SQIVND (reference sequence). This CDR3 region has 11 residues. Trimming left V 3 bases short and J 13 bases short, with 10 bases between. The CDR3: CASSMSVEQFF. The CDR3, as DNA: TGTGCCAGTAGTATGTCGGTGGAACAGTTCTTC.

This clone was recorded once. The DNA of the CDR3 is TGTGCCAGCATCCCGAGGGAGGGCCGGGTCGCTGAGCAGTTCTTC. Amino acid sequence: CASIPREGRVAEQFF. The chain joins TRBV28 to TRBJ2-1; the match to TRBD2 covers 7 bases. The CDR3 extends over 15 amino acids. CDR1 and CDR2 from the germline V gene are MDHEN and SYDVKM. Trimming took 7 bases from V and 9 from J; bases not matched to a gene: 15.

This sequence joins TRBV18 and TRBJ2-1; a possible D gene is TRBD2 (5 bases). The V gene lost 8 bases and the J gene lost 6 bases, with 17 bases spanning the gap. CDR1 and CDR2 (germline): KGHSH, LQKENI. This CDR3 spans 14 amino acids. This CDR3 is CASPSGEGRNEQFF. CDR3 coding DNA: TGTGCCAGCCCGAGCGGTGAGGGCCGCAATGAGCAGTTCTTC.

The chain joins TRBV5-1 to TRBJ2-1; TRBD1 is a possible D gene (6 bases). V gave up 2 bases and J gave up 4 bases, with 13 bases separating them. Germline lookup yields CDR1 SGHRS and CDR2 YFSETQ. CDR3 length: 15 amino acids. The CDR3 sequence: CASSLGDRSYNEQFF. DNA of the CDR3: TGCGCCAGCAGCTTAGGAGACAGGTCGTACAATGAGCAGTTCTTC.

The CDR3 loop reads CASSNPGQGGAETQYF. The DNA for the CDR3 is TGTGCCAGCAGCAATCCGGGACAGGGGGGCGCAGAGACCCAGTACTTC. This chain connects TRBV5-6 to TRBJ2-5; 11 positions agree with TRBD1. Germline V CDR1 and CDR2: SGHDT, YYEEEE. There are 16 residues in the CDR3. J gave up 4 bases and V 4 bases, and 9 bases lay outside the gene matches.

The chain couples TRBV7-2 to TRBJ1-2; D may be TRBD1 (6 bases). This CDR3 is 14 amino acids long. Trimming cost V 3 bases and J 8 bases, with 16 bases left between them. Per the germline V gene, CDR1 is SGHTA and CDR2 is FQGNSA. Written as DNA, the CDR3 is TGTGCCAGCAGCTTGGGTTACAGGGAAGGAGGCTACACCTTC. Translating gives CASSLGYREGGYTF.

V usage is TRBV9 and J usage is TRBJ2-5; a weak D match, TRBD2 (6 bases). TRBJ2-7 explains the end of the DNA better; the J call may be wrong. The CDR3 is 14 amino acids. The V gene's germline CDR1 is SGDLS and CDR2 YYNGEE. The CDR3 sequence: CASSTGEESYEQYF. The CDR3 region has the DNA TGTGCCAGCAGCACCGGGGAGGAATCCTACGAGCAGTACTTC.

V usage is TRBV4-2 and J usage is TRBJ2-3; 8 bases align to TRBD2. The germline CDR1 and CDR2 sequences are LGHNA and YNFKEQ. The CDR3 extends over 14 amino acids. The V gene end was trimmed by 5 bases and the J gene end by 5 bases; junction bases not matched to a gene: 6. CDR3 sequence: CASSERETIDTQYF. CDR3 sequence (DNA): TGTGCCAGCAGCGAGCGGGAGACGATAGATACGCAGTATTTT.

CDR3: CASTPGPDTDTQYF. In DNA, the CDR3 is TGCGCCAGCACCCCGGGACCTGACACAGATACGCAGTATTTT. The V call is TRBV5-1, the J call TRBJ2-3; D may correspond to TRBD1 or TRBD2 (5 bases each). CDR3 size: 14 residues. Per the germline V gene, CDR1 is SGHRS and CDR2 is YFSETQ. The V gene lost 6 bases and the J gene lost 2 bases, with 13 bases spanning the gap.

This sequence joins TRBV5-4 and TRBJ2-7; D uncertain. Germline assignment: CDR1 SGHNT and CDR2 YYREEE (reference sequence). V lost 0 bases and J lost 3, with 1 base in between. The CDR3 has 11 residues. This CDR3 reads CASSLGYEQYF. As DNA, the CDR3 is TGTGCCAGCAGCTTGGGCTACGAGCAGTACTTC.

The CDR3 nucleotides read TGTGCCAGCAGCGACGGAGAGACCCAGTACTTC. Protein product: CASSDGETQYF. J is TRBJ2-5 and V is TRBV28, with no clear D. Germline assignment: CDR1 MDHEN and CDR2 SYDVKM. Trimming cost V 6 bases and J 4 bases, with 6 bases left between them. The CDR3 is made up of 11 amino acids.

This clone is a singleton in its sample. This chain uses TRBV23-1 with TRBJ2-5; 7 bases map to TRBD1. TRBV23-1 is an ORF; its function is uncertain. CDR3 length: 13 amino acids. Trimming took 7 bases from V and 7 from J; bases not matched to a gene: 9. The CDR3 here is CASILQGWVTQYF. CDR3 nucleotide sequence: TGCGCCAGCATTCTACAGGGGTGGGTGACCCAGTACTTC.

The chain employs TRBV9 and TRBJ2-6; TRBD2 aligns across 8 bases. The CDR3 consists of 21 residues. V gave up 4 bases and J gave up 4 bases; unmatched junction bases: 22. The V gene's germline CDR1 is SGDLS and CDR2 YYNGEE. CDR3 sequence (DNA): TGTGCCAGCAGCCCTCGTTGGGCTCAGCGGGAGCGGGTTGCCGGGGCCAACGTCCTGACTTTC. This translates into CASSPRWAQRERVAGANVLTF. Drawing the rest from reference TRBV9 and TRBJ2-6, the complete variable domain is DSGVTQTPKHLITATGQRVTLRCSPRSGDLSVYWYQQSLDQGLQFLIQYYNGEERAKGNILERFSAQQFPDLHSELNLSSLELGDSALYFCASSPRWAQRERVAGANVLTFGAGSRLTVL.

J is TRBJ1-5 and V is TRBV28; 9 positions agree with TRBD1. J gave up 3 bases and V 6 bases, and 3 bases lay outside the gene matches. The CDR3 is 14 residues long. The germline V gene has CDR1 MDHEN and CDR2 SYDVKM. The CDR3 DNA follows: TGTGCCAGCAGCGACAGGGGGGACAATCAGCCCCAGCATTTT. It encodes CASSDRGDNQPQHF.

The DNA of the CDR3 is TGTGCCAGCAGTGAGTTCGGTCAAGTAAATCAGCCCCAGCATTTT. Its protein is CASSEFGQVNQPQHF. The rearrangement links TRBV2 to TRBJ1-5; D unclear. The CDR3 covers 15 residues. Trimming shortened V by 3 bases and J by 4 bases, and 13 bases separated the two germline ends. Germline-derived CDR1 and CDR2 are SNHLY and FYNNEI. Based on the CDR3 plus reference TRBV2 and TRBJ1-5, the full variable domain is EPEVTQTPSHQVTQMGQEVILRCVPISNHLYFYWYRQILGQKVEFLVSFYNNEISEKSEIFDDQFSVERPDGSNFTLKIRSTKLEDSAMYFCASSEFGQVNQPQHFGDGTRLSIL.

In this sample, this clone turned up a few times. V is TRBV5-1 and J is TRBJ2-4, with D perhaps matching TRBD1 (6 bases). The germline gives CDR1 SGHRS, CDR2 YFSETQ. V was trimmed by 1 base and J by 1 base, leaving 9 bases between them. There are 15 residues in the CDR3. The CDR3 DNA reads as TGCGCCAGCAGCTTGAGTAGGGGGGCCAAAAACATTCAGTACTTC. Protein sequence: CASSLSRGAKNIQYF.

The gene calls are TRBV10-3 and TRBJ2-7; 12 bases line up with TRBD2. This CDR3 has 15 amino acids. From germline, CDR1 is ENHRY and CDR2 SYGVKD. V lost 5 bases and J lost 4; bases outside the gene matches: 6. The CDR3 DNA reads as TGTGCCATCAGTAATCCTAGCGGGAGGGGTTACGAGCAGTACTTC. Encoded protein: CAISNPSGRGYEQYF.

V is TRBV28 and J is TRBJ2-1; D unresolved. V was cut by 3 bases and J by 3 bases, with 9 bases left in between. CDR3 length: 14 residues. Per the germline V gene, CDR1 is MDHEN and CDR2 is SYDVKM. CDR3 loop: CASSFSTVYNEQFF. CDR3 DNA: TGTGCCAGCAGTTTTTCGACTGTCTACAATGAGCAGTTCTTC.